This is a list of T cell receptor beta chains from one sample in a study of blood T cell repertoires in COVID-19. The method was immunoSEQ multiplex PCR; TCRdb's version includes in-frame clones alone and lacks a portion of them. Here the sample spans about 210,000 clones, about 87% being singletons. The sample taken for sequencing was PBMCs or T cells enriched from blood (not recorded which). The receptors here all came from a man between 18 and 29 years old with acute COVID-19. Each CDR3 is given with its conserved first and last residue. D genes are given only for firm matches. Some rows have no size entry. The others give once, few or many, or a class for an expanded clone.

J gene | clone size | D gene | V gene | CDR3 protein | CDR3 DNA
TRBJ2-1 | . | TRBD2 | TRBV4-2 | CASSQELWGRGNNEQFF | TGTGCCAGCAGCCAAGAGTTGTGGGGGAGGGGCAACAATGAGCAGTTCTTC
TRBJ1-1 | . | . | TRBV5-1 | CASSLNSGQEAFF | TGCGCCAGCAGCTTGAATTCAGGACAGGAAGCTTTCTTT
TRBJ2-7 | once | . | TRBV18 | CASSPPGLTNYEQYF | TGTGCCAGCTCACCTCCGGGACTTACTAACTACGAGCAGTACTTC
TRBJ2-7 | . | TRBD1 | TRBV5-5 | CASSLNRGPYEQYF | TGTGCCAGCAGCTTGAACAGGGGCCCCTACGAGCAGTACTTC
TRBJ2-5 | . | . | TRBV7-9 | CASSPYQETQYF | TGTGCCAGCAGCCCGTACCAAGAGACCCAGTACTTC
TRBJ2-7 | . | TRBD2 | TRBV28 | CASSTRTSGSTEQYF | TGTGCCAGCAGTACCCGGACTAGCGGGAGCACCGAGCAGTACTTC
TRBJ1-5 | few | TRBD1 | TRBV4-2 | CASSQDLATGVQPQHF | TGTGCCAGCAGCCAAGATTTGGCAACAGGGGTACAGCCCCAGCATTTT
TRBJ1-5 | . | . | TRBV27 | CASSWGRGGNQPQHF | TGTGCCAGCAGCTGGGGGAGGGGCGGGAATCAGCCCCAGCATTTT
TRBJ1-3 | few | . | TRBV18 | CASSLDSSGNTIYF | TGTGCCAGCTCACTCGACAGCTCTGGAAACACCATATATTTT
TRBJ2-5 | . | . | TRBV7-9 | CASSYEGGPRETQYF | TGTGCCAGCAGCTACGAGGGAGGACCCCGAGAGACCCAGTACTTC
TRBJ1-1 | . | . | TRBV30 | CAWARQFMNTEAFF | TGTGCCTGGGCCAGACAGTTCATGAACACTGAAGCTTTCTTT
TRBJ2-1 | few | TRBD2 | TRBV19 | CASSPGLAASSEQFF | TGTGCCAGTAGTCCGGGACTAGCGGCGTCCAGTGAGCAGTTCTTC
TRBJ1-4 | . | TRBD1 | TRBV19 | CASHSSGTGNEKLFF | TGTGCCAGTCACTCCTCCGGGACAGGGAATGAAAAACTGTTTTTT
TRBJ2-1 | . | . | TRBV19 | CASSIDSGWSYNEQFF | TGTGCCAGTAGTATAGATTCGGGGTGGTCCTACAATGAGCAGTTCTTC
TRBJ2-1 | once | TRBD1 | TRBV5-1 | CASSLGDSPYNEQFF | TGCGCCAGCAGCCTGGGGGACAGCCCCTACAATGAGCAGTTCTTC
TRBJ2-2 | . | . | TRBV3-1/TRBV3-2 | CASSPGVLTGELFF | TGTGCCAGCAGCCCCGGAGTTCTCACCGGGGAGCTGTTTTTT
TRBJ2-3 | . | TRBD2 | TRBV30 | CAWSGVSGSRPSTDTQYF | TGTGCCTGGAGTGGGGTTAGCGGGTCTCGACCTAGCACAGATACGCAGTATTTT
TRBJ2-3 | . | . | TRBV4-2 | CASSPGGPSMGTDTQYF | TGTGCCAGCAGCCCCGGGGGTCCTAGCATGGGCACAGATACGCAGTATTTT
TRBJ1-5 | . | TRBD1 | TRBV7-9 | CASSLGVTGRQPQHF | TGTGCCAGCAGCTTAGGTGTGACAGGGCGTCAGCCCCAGCATTTT
TRBJ2-7 | . | . | TRBV9 | CASSVRDSPYEQYF | TGTGCCAGCAGCGTTCGGGACTCTCCCTACGAGCAGTACTTC
TRBJ1-1 | . | . | TRBV3-1/TRBV3-2 | CASSAQGKPLNTEAFF | TGTGCCAGCAGCGCCCAGGGAAAGCCCTTGAACACTGAAGCTTTCTTT
TRBJ1-1 | . | . | TRBV19 | CASSIVGAADTEAFF | TGTGCCAGTAGTATAGTGGGGGCCGCTGACACTGAAGCTTTCTTT
TRBJ1-1 | . | . | TRBV28 | CASSHTGGLTEAFF | TGTGCCAGCAGCCACACGGGGGGTCTTACTGAAGCTTTCTTT
TRBJ1-3 | once | . | TRBV27 | CASSPWTEGNTIYF | TGTGCCAGCAGTCCTTGGACAGAAGGAAACACCATATATTTT
TRBJ2-2 | . | TRBD2 | TRBV7-6 | CASSTVPGQSLAGGPHGELFF | TGTGCCAGCAGCACAGTGCCGGGACAGTCTCTAGCGGGAGGGCCTCACGGGGAGCTGTTTTTT
TRBJ1-3 | once | . | TRBV4-2 | CASSQDSIQAGRGDTIYF | TGTGCCAGCAGCCAAGATTCGATCCAGGCAGGCCGCGGGGACACCATATATTTT
TRBJ1-1 | . | . | TRBV30 | CAWSVQENTEAFF | TGTGCCTGGAGTGTGCAGGAAAACACTGAAGCTTTCTTT
TRBJ2-5 | few | TRBD2 | TRBV5-1 | CASSLAIGGGQETQYF | TGCGCCAGCAGCTTGGCCATAGGCGGGGGACAAGAGACCCAGTACTTC
TRBJ1-4 | . | . | TRBV30 | CAWSRGWLATNEKLFF | TGTGCCTGGAGTAGGGGCTGGCTGGCAACTAATGAAAAACTGTTTTTT
TRBJ1-5 | few | . | TRBV10-2 | CASSLTGGAGQPQHF | TGCGCCAGCTCCCTCACGGGGGGGGCGGGACAGCCCCAGCATTTT
TRBJ2-5 | . | TRBD2 | TRBV3-1/TRBV3-2 | CASSHVRAGARETQYF | TGTGCCAGCAGCCACGTCAGAGCGGGAGCTCGGGAGACCCAGTACTTC
TRBJ2-5 | . | . | TRBV2 | CASSSLGGTDPQYF | TGTGCCAGCAGTTCTTTAGGGGGGACAGATCCCCAGTACTTC
TRBJ2-3 | . | TRBD1 | TRBV7-8 | CASSNPKGWQGDRADTQYF | TGTGCCAGCAGTAACCCAAAGGGTTGGCAGGGGGACAGAGCAGATACGCAGTATTTT